The clone carrying this TCR beta chain was found many times. CDR1 is SGHVS, CDR2 FNYEAQ, per germline. CDR3 length: 15 residues. Trimming took 4 bases from V and 3 from J; bases not matched to a gene: 7. This specimen comes from a study of T cells after yellow fever vaccination. Regarding the study as a whole: Post-booster repertoires contained most primary-vaccination clones again (about 96% CD4, around 88% CD8).

TCR cDNA was made by 5'RACE template switching, adding a universal primer site and UMIs. TCRdb recomputed calls from the 5' RACE reads with MiXCR, one row per CDR3 protein. The table lists 50,000 to 60,000 distinct CDR3 sequences, 6.6% of them singletons, with roughly 24% in the top ten. The origin of this receptor is a man aged 18 to 30 who received the YFV17D yellow fever vaccine. Material: CD8+ T cells not binding an NS4B(214-222) dextramer, sorted from PBMCs, obtained approximately 40 days after the first yellow fever vaccination. The chain recombines TRBV7-6 with TRBJ1-1, with TRBD1 identical over 8 bases. The CDR3, as DNA: TGTGCCAGCAGCTCTCCCATCAGGGGGCACACTGAAGCTTTCTTT. Amino acids: CASSSPIRGHTEAFF. Filled out from reference TRBV7-6 and TRBJ1-1, the complete variable domain reads GAGVSQSPRYKVTKRGQDVALRCDPISGHVSLYWYRQALGQGPEFLTYFNYEAQQDKSGLPNDRFSAERPEGSISTLTIQRTEQRDSAMYRCASSSPIRGHTEAFFGQGTRLTVV.